Listed below are T cell receptor beta chains from one sample, sequenced in a study of chemoradiotherapy in HPV16-positive cancers. Clones were sequenced by immunoSEQ multiplex PCR, and TCRdb holds only the in-frame ones, with some missing. The repertoire consists of about 39,000 clones, with approximately 73% occurring once and the leading ten covering roughly 5%. The sequencing used blood, collected from a patient who underwent chemoradiotherapy. Receptor source: a human donor with HPV-associated anogenital cancer. CDR3s include the opening cysteine and the closing phenylalanine or tryptophan. A D gene is named only where the DNA matches it firmly. A clone size is listed for some rows: how often the clone was seen (once, few, many), or a class if it is expanded.

>TRBJ2-3|-|few|TRBV6-5
TGTGCCAGCACCCTCAAAGGGGTGGGTACGCAGTATTTT
CASTLKGVGTQYF
>TRBJ2-7|-|-|TRBV18
TGTGCCAGCTGGGAGGGACAGAACTACGAGCAGTACTTC
CASWEGQNYEQYF
>TRBJ1-6|TRBD1|-|TRBV7-6
TGTGCCAGCAGCTACAGGGGCCTATTAGGTTCACCCCTCCACTTT
CASSYRGLLGSPLHF
>TRBJ1-2|-|-|TRBV15
TGTGCCACCAGCAGACCGAGGGCTAACTATGGCTACACCTTC
CATSRPRANYGYTF
>TRBJ2-7|-|-|TRBV14
TGTGCCAGCAGCAGACGGGTTCTCTACGAGCAGTACTTC
CASSRRVLYEQYF
>TRBJ2-3|-|-|TRBV7-3
TGTGCCAGCAGCCCAGGGACATTTACTAGCACAGATACGCAGTATTTT
CASSPGTFTSTDTQYF
>TRBJ1-3|TRBD1|-|TRBV6-5
TGTGCCAGCAGTTCGGGGACAGGATCTGGAAACACCATATATTTT
CASSSGTGSGNTIYF
>TRBJ1-5|TRBD1|-|TRBV18
TGTGCCAGCTCACCAGGGCCAGGACAGGGAGGGCAGCCCCAGCATTTT
CASSPGPGQGGQPQHF
>TRBJ1-3|TRBD1|once|TRBV10-3
TGTGCCAGCAATACAGGGGGCTCTGGAAACACCATATATTTT
CASNTGGSGNTIYF
>TRBJ1-1|-|-|TRBV10-3
TGTGCCATCTGTGGCAGATCGAACACTGAAGCTTTCTTT
CAICGRSNTEAFF
>TRBJ2-5|-|-|TRBV9
TGTGCCAGCAGCACAGAGGGGACCCAGTACTTC
CASSTEGTQYF
>TRBJ2-1|TRBD1|-|TRBV6-5
TGTGCCAGCAGTTCGACAGGGTTGGATGAGCAGTTCTTC
CASSSTGLDEQFF
>TRBJ2-7|-|-|TRBV5-1
TGCGCCAGCAGCTTACAGGTTTCCTCCTACGAGCAGTACTTC
CASSLQVSSYEQYF
>TRBJ2-3|-|-|TRBV4-1
TGCGCCAGCAGCCAAGGTATCGGGGCTAGCACAGATACGCAGTATTTT
CASSQGIGASTDTQYF
>TRBJ2-6|TRBD1|few|TRBV10-1
TGCGCCAGCGGGCCGGGACAGGGAAACGAGAGGCACTCTGGGGCCAACGTCCTGACTTTC
CASGPGQGNERHSGANVLTF
>TRBJ2-3|TRBD2|-|TRBV7-9
TGTGCCAGCAGCGGGCTAGCGGGGGGGAAAGATACGCAGTATTTT
CASSGLAGGKDTQYF
>TRBJ1-2|-|-|TRBV19
TGTGCCAGTAGTGAAGGTGTCTCCGACGGCTATGGCTACACCTTC
CASSEGVSDGYGYTF
>TRBJ1-1|-|-|TRBV9
TGTGCCAGCAGCGCCACCTCCGACACTGAAGCTTTCTTT
CASSATSDTEAFF
>TRBJ2-7|-|-|TRBV6-1
TGTGCCAGCAGTGAAGCGCGGCTCCCCACTCGTTACGAGCAGTACTTC
CASSEARLPTRYEQYF
>TRBJ2-5|TRBD2|-|TRBV30
TGTGCCTGGAGCCCACCCCCGGGGGGGCGGTTGGAGTGGGAGACCCAGTACTTC
CAWSPPPGGRLEWETQYF
>TRBJ2-2|TRBD2|-|TRBV5-1
TGCGCCAGCAGCTACGGACTAGCGGGGGCCCCGAACACCGGGGAGCTGTTTTTT
CASSYGLAGAPNTGELFF
>TRBJ2-1|-|once|TRBV7-2
TGTGCCAGCAGCTTTGGCGTTTACAATGAGCAGTTCTTC
CASSFGVYNEQFF
>TRBJ1-2|TRBD1|-|TRBV6-6
TGTGCCAGCGGGTGGACAGGGGATTCCTATGGCTACACCTTC
CASGWTGDSYGYTF
>TRBJ1-4|-|-|TRBV10-1
TGCGCCAAATCTCCCCCGGGGGACGGGGAATATGAAAAACTGTTTTTT
CAKSPPGDGEYEKLFF
>TRBJ2-7|-|-|TRBV10-2
TGCGCCAGCAGTGAAGGAGCCCTACCCTCCTACGAGCAGTACTTC
CASSEGALPSYEQYF
>TRBJ2-5|TRBD1|-|TRBV5-1
TGCGCCAGCTATCAGGGACAGGGAGGAGAGACCCAGTACTTC
CASYQGQGGETQYF
>TRBJ1-6|-|-|TRBV6-1
TGTGCCAGCAGTGAAGTCAGGAATTCACCCCTCCACTTT
CASSEVRNSPLHF
>TRBJ1-4|TRBD1|-|TRBV15
TGTGCCACCAGCAGAGGGATATCAGGGGGGGAAAAACTGTTTTTT
CATSRGISGGEKLFF
>TRBJ2-2|TRBD1|once|TRBV6-1
TGTGCCAGTCATTACAAACAGGGGGCCGGGGAGCTGTTTTTT
CASHYKQGAGELFF
>TRBJ2-7|TRBD2|-|TRBV2
TGTGCCAGCAGCACCGGGACTACGAGTTCCTACGAGCAGTACTTC
CASSTGTTSSYEQYF
>TRBJ2-1|TRBD2|-|TRBV29-1
TGCAGCGCTCGGACTAGCGGGGGGGCCCACAATGAGCAGTTCTTC
CSARTSGGAHNEQFF
>TRBJ1-2|-|-|TRBV6-9
TGTGCCAGCAGAATAGAGGGTTTCGATGGCTACACCTTC
CASRIEGFDGYTF
>TRBJ1-2|TRBD1|-|TRBV5-6
TGTGCCAGCAGCCGGTATGGACAGGGGACAGGCTACACCTTC
CASSRYGQGTGYTF
>TRBJ1-1|-|few|TRBV5-1
TGCGCCAGCAGCCCCGAGATTAACACTGAAGCTTTCTTT
CASSPEINTEAFF
>TRBJ2-3|TRBD2|-|TRBV4-2
TGTGCCAGCAGCCACCCCCCTAGCGGAGAGTACACAGATACGCAGTATTTT
CASSHPPSGEYTDTQYF